Below, 23 T cell receptor beta chains from the same sample are listed, as sequenced in a study of T-cell reconstitution after alpha-beta-depleted transplantation in children. The library targeted TCRbeta and was prepared with unique molecular identifiers. MiXCR, applied by TCRdb to the PCR reads, yields one record per CDR3 protein. There are 200,000 or so distinct CDR3 sequences in the sample; 5.5% to 7% occur only once, and roughly 4.5% lies in the top ten. Sequenced here: PBMCs, sampled before TCRalphabeta/CD19-depleted stem cell transplant. These receptors were obtained from a girl in the first two years of life with combined immunodeficiency, due to receive a stem cell transplant.

The table lists this clonotype with many counts. V and J are TRBV2 and TRBJ1-4, with D possibly being TRBD1 (5 bases). The CDR3 runs 16 residues. With 4 bases removed from V and 6 bases from J, the gap between germline ends came to 18 bases. Looked up from germline, CDR1 is SNHLY and CDR2 is FYNNEI. CDR3 coding DNA: TGTGCCAGCAGTGCCGGGGAGGGCAGGGTTCATGAAAAACTGTTTTTT. This sequence encodes CASSAGEGRVHEKLFF.

The J gene is TRBJ1-5, the V gene TRBV28; unclear D gene. CDR3 length: 19 residues. The V gene lost 8 bases and the J gene lost 1 base, with 27 bases spanning the gap. Germline-derived CDR1 and CDR2 are MDHEN and SYDVKM. CDR3 nucleotide sequence: TGTGCCAGCGGGAGTCCCTTTGTAGGGTCCGTTATGAGCAATCAGCCCCAGCATTTT. Translation: CASGSPFVGSVMSNQPQHF.

This clonotype was found many times. The genes are TRBV7-9 and TRBJ2-6; 9 bases agree with TRBD1. After removal of 5 bases from V and 0 bases from J, the junction contained 2 bases not matched to a gene. Germline V CDR1 and CDR2: SEHNR, FQNEAQ (reference sequence). This CDR3 spans 16 amino acids. The CDR3 DNA sequence: TGTGCCAGCAGCGGACAGGGGATCTCTGGGGCCAACGTCCTGACTTTC. The encoded protein is CASSGQGISGANVLTF. The full variable domain, its missing parts supplied by reference TRBV7-9 and TRBJ2-6, is DTGVSQNPRHKITKRGQNVTFRCDPISEHNRLYWYRQTLGQGPEFLTYFQNEAQLEKSRLLSDRFSAERPKGSFSTLEIQRTEQGDSAMYLCASSGQGISGANVLTFGAGSRLTVL.

This clonotype was found many times. The chain combines TRBV12-3 or TRBV12-4 with TRBJ2-7, with D possibly being TRBD1 (5 bases). Trimming pared 5 bases from V and 4 bases from J, leaving 9 bases between. This CDR3 is 12 amino acids long. CDR3 DNA: TGTGCCAGCAGTCCCAGGGCGTACGAGCAGTACTTC. Translated: CASSPRAYEQYF.

This clonotype was observed at least ten times. The chain links TRBV9 to TRBJ2-7; D uncertain. Germline CDR1 is SGDLS and CDR2 is YYNGEE. CDR3 size: 13 residues. The V gene lost 0 bases and the J gene lost 4 bases, with 8 bases spanning the gap. CDR3 bases: TGTGCCAGCAGCGTAGAAACTTCATACGAGCAGTACTTC. Amino acid sequence: CASSVETSYEQYF. The whole variable domain, filled in from reference TRBV9 and TRBJ2-7, reads DSGVTQTPKHLITATGQRVTLRCSPRSGDLSVYWYQQSLDQGLQFLIQYYNGEERAKGNILERFSAQQFPDLHSELNLSSLELGDSALYFCASSVETSYEQYFGPGTRLTVT.

The sample holds many counts of this clonotype. The chain combines TRBV6-2 or TRBV6-3 with TRBJ2-1; TRBD1 aligns across 7 bases. The germline V gene encodes CDR1 MNHEY and CDR2 SVGEGT. The CDR3 is 16 residues long. V shed 4 bases and J 7 bases; nucleotides not matched to a gene: 13. CDR3 sequence reads: CASSLMQTGWINEQFF. For the CDR3, the DNA is TGTGCCAGCAGTTTAATGCAGACAGGGTGGATAAATGAGCAGTTCTTC.

At least ten counts were recorded for this clonotype. The chain has TRBV29-1 and TRBJ2-5; 11 bases map to TRBD2. The CDR3 runs to 15 residues. Germline CDR1 SQVTM, CDR2 ANQGSEA. V gave up 8 bases and J gave up 5 bases; unmatched junction bases: 13. The CDR3 bases are TGCAGCATATCAACTAGCGGGGGAGGTGGGGAGACCCAGTACTTC. Amino acid sequence: CSISTSGGGGETQYF.

Ten or more counts support this clonotype. This chain connects TRBV7-9 to TRBJ1-4; a weak D match, TRBD1 (6 bases). The V end was cut by 5 bases, the J end by 2 bases, with 18 bases between. Germline V lookup: CDR1 SEHNR, CDR2 FQNEAQ (reference sequence). The CDR3 sequence is 17 residues long. The DNA of the CDR3 is TGTGCCAGCAGCGCAAATGGACAGTTGTCGACTAATGAAAAACTGTTTTTT. This translates into CASSANGQLSTNEKLFF. Full variable domain (missing parts from reference TRBV7-9 and TRBJ1-4): DTGVSQNPRHKITKRGQNVTFRCDPISEHNRLYWYRQTLGQGPEFLTYFQNEAQLEKSRLLSDRFSAERPKGSFSTLEIQRTEQGDSAMYLCASSANGQLSTNEKLFFGSGTQLSVL.

The rearrangement uses TRBV4-1 and TRBJ2-7, with D possibly being TRBD1 or TRBD2 (5 bases each). The ends were cut back, 3 bases at V and 3 bases at J, with 12 bases in the middle. The CDR3 consists of 14 residues. Germline V gene lookup returns CDR1 MGHRA and CDR2 YSYEKL. Written as DNA, the CDR3 is TGCGCCAGCAGCCACACAGGAGGAAGCTACGAGCAGTACTTC. Translation gives CASSHTGGSYEQYF.

This clonotype was seen more than once but under ten times. V usage is TRBV2 and J usage is TRBJ2-7, with 10 bases lining up with TRBD1. V lost 10 bases to trimming and J lost 2 bases; unmatched junction nucleotides: 11. The CDR3 is made up of 15 amino acids. Germline V CDR1 and CDR2: SNHLY, FYNNEI. CDR3 DNA sequence: TGTGCCAACGCCCTCCGGGACAGGGGACCCTACGAGCAGTACTTC. Translating gives CANALRDRGPYEQYF.

This clonotype showed up many times. V usage is TRBV12-3 or TRBV12-4 and J usage is TRBJ1-1; D is unresolved. V gave up 0 bases and J gave up 2 bases, with 4 bases separating them. The CDR3 loop spans 13 amino acids. As DNA, the CDR3 is TGTGCCAGCAGTTTAGCGCTCAACACTGAAGCTTTCTTT. Translated, it gives CASSLALNTEAFF.

This clonotype was seen ten or more times. This rearrangement joins TRBV29-1 to TRBJ2-7; D remains unclear. The CDR3 length is 13 residues. V was pared by 2 bases and J by 0 bases, with 8 bases between. Germline V lookup: CDR1 SQVTM, CDR2 ANQGSEA. The CDR3 is CSVEFTFSYEQYF. For the CDR3, the DNA is TGCAGCGTTGAATTTACTTTCTCCTACGAGCAGTACTTC.

This clonotype was seen many times. V is TRBV9 and J is TRBJ2-1, with 10 bases fitting TRBD2. This CDR3 is 13 amino acids long. Germline values: CDR1 SGDLS, CDR2 YYNGEE. V lost 5 bases to trimming and J lost 11 bases; unmatched junction nucleotides: 7. DNA for the CDR3: TGTGCCAGCAGGGCGAGCGGGGGGGCGAAGCAGTTCTTC. It translates to CASRASGGAKQFF.

This CDR3 is CASSEAIGAVPYNEQFF. The CDR3 bases are TGTGCCAGCAGTGAAGCCATTGGTGCCGTACCCTACAATGAGCAGTTCTTC. The rearrangement joins TRBV2 to TRBJ2-1; no definite D call. Trimming took off 0 bases at V and 2 bases at J, with 14 bases between the two ends. The CDR3 is made up of 17 amino acids. Germline assignment: CDR1 SNHLY and CDR2 FYNNEI.

In this sample, this clonotype turned up many times. The gene calls are TRBV12-3 or TRBV12-4 and TRBJ2-7, with TRBD2 matching 7 bases. This CDR3 contains 12 residues. J was trimmed by 6 bases and V by 5 bases; bases with no gene match: 4. The CDR3 is CASSRDYAEQYF. CDR3 nucleotides: TGTGCCAGCAGTCGGGACTACGCCGAGCAGTACTTC.

This clonotype was seen at least ten times. J is TRBJ2-4 and V is TRBV6-5; 10 bases align to TRBD2. V lost 2 bases and J lost 9; bases outside the gene matches: 1. The germline V gene has CDR1 MNHEY and CDR2 SVGAGI. The CDR3 length is 13 residues. The CDR3 bases are TGTGCCAGCAGTTACAAGCGGGAGGGCATTCAGTACTTC. It specifies CASSYKREGIQYF.

This clonotype showed up many times. The chain recombines TRBV12-3 or TRBV12-4 with TRBJ1-5; no reliable D call. Trimming stripped 9 bases from V and 1 base from J, with 22 bases between. This CDR3 is built from 17 residues. Written as DNA, the CDR3 is TGTGCCAGTGGAGTAGGGAGGGAGTCGAGAAGCAATCAGCCCCAGCATTTT. This sequence encodes CASGVGRESRSNQPQHF.

The rearrangement links TRBV20-1 to TRBJ2-2; 11 bases are shared with TRBD2. Looked up from germline, CDR1 is DFQATT and CDR2 is SNEGSKA (reference sequence). The CDR3 covers 15 residues. The V segment lost 3 bases and the J segment 3 bases; nucleotides outside the gene matches: 3. The CDR3 loop reads CSARTSGKDTGELFF. The CDR3 region has the DNA TGCAGTGCTAGGACTAGCGGGAAAGACACCGGGGAGCTGTTTTTT.

This clonotype has a count of ten or more. The V and J genes are TRBV29-1 and TRBJ2-5, with D tentatively TRBD1 or TRBD2 (5 bases each). V shed 7 bases and J shed 0 bases, with 18 bases lying between them. The CDR3 length is 15 residues. Germline CDR1 and CDR2: SQVTM and ANQGSEA. The CDR3 bases are TGCAGCGACGCCCGGGAAGCGACAGACCAAGAGACCCAGTACTTC. Its translation is CSDAREATDQETQYF. The full variable domain, in which reference TRBV29-1 and TRBJ2-5 provide the parts outside the CDR3, is SAVISQKPSRDICQRGTSLTIQCQVDSQVTMMFWYRQQPGQSLTLIATANQGSEATYESGFVIDKFPISRPNLTFSTLTVSNMSPEDSSIYLCSDAREATDQETQYFGPGTRLLVL.

This clonotype was seen repeatedly, ten times or more. This chain uses TRBV29-1 with TRBJ2-2; D uncertain. Germline V gene lookup returns CDR1 SQVTM and CDR2 ANQGSEA. This CDR3 is 10 amino acids long. V lost 6 bases and J lost 8, with 7 bases in between. CDR3 region: CSVLWGELFF. In nucleotides, the CDR3 is TGCAGCGTGCTGTGGGGGGAGCTGTTTTTT.

At least ten counts were recorded for this clonotype. The rearrangement links TRBV4-2 to TRBJ1-4, with D maybe TRBD1 (5 bases). The germline V gene has CDR1 LGHNA and CDR2 YNFKEQ. The V and J ends lost 7 bases and 6 bases respectively, with 12 bases between them. The CDR3 contains 13 residues. CDR3 coding DNA: TGTGCCAGCATAGGGGAGGAGTATGAAAAACTGTTTTTT. Translation gives CASIGEEYEKLFF.

This clonotype was seen at least ten times. The J gene is TRBJ1-1, the V gene TRBV15; D might be TRBD1 (5 bases). V lost 0 bases and J lost 6, with 8 bases in between. Germline V gene sequence: CDR1 LNHNV, CDR2 YYDKDF (reference sequence). The CDR3 consists of 13 residues. CDR3: CATSRESTAEAFF. CDR3 nucleotides: TGTGCCACCAGCAGAGAGTCGACAGCTGAAGCTTTCTTT.

This clonotype was counted many times. V gene TRBV3-1 combines with J gene TRBJ2-2; 7 bases match TRBD1. V shed 4 bases, J shed 3 bases, and the junction held 2 bases outside the gene matches. This CDR3 has 14 residues. In germline, CDR1 is LGHDT, CDR2 YNNKEL (reference sequence). The CDR3 reads CASSRTGDTGELFF. In DNA, the CDR3 is TGTGCCAGCAGCCGGACAGGAGACACCGGGGAGCTGTTTTTT.